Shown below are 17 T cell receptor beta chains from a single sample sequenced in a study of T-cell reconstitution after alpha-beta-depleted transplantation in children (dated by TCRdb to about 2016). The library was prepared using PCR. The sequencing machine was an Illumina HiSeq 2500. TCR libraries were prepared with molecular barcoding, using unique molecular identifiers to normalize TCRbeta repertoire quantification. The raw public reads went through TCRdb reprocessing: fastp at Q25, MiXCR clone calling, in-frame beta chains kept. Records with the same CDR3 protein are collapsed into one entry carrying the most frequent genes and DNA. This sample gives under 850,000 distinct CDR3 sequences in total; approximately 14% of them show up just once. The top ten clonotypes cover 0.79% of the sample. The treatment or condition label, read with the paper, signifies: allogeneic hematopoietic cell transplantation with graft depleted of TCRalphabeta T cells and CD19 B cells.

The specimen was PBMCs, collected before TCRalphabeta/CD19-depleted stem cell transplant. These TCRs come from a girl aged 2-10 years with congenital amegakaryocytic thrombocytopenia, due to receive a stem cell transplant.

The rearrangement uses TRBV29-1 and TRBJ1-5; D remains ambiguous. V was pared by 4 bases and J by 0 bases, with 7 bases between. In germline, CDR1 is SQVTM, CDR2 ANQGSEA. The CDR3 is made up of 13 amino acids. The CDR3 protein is CSVVLDSNQPQHF. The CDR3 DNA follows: TGCAGCGTTGTGTTGGATAGCAATCAGCCCCAGCATTTT. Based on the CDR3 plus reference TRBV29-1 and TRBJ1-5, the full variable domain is SAVISQKPSRDICQRGTSLTIQCQVDSQVTMMFWYRQQPGQSLTLIATANQGSEATYESGFVIDKFPISRPNLTFSTLTVSNMSPEDSSIYLCSVVLDSNQPQHFGDGTRLSIL.

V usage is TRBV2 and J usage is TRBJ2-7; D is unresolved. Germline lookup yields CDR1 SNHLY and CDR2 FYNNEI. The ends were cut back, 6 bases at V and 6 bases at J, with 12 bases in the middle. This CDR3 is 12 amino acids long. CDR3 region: CASRPPKPEQYF. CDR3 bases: TGTGCCAGCAGGCCCCCTAAACCCGAGCAGTACTTC.

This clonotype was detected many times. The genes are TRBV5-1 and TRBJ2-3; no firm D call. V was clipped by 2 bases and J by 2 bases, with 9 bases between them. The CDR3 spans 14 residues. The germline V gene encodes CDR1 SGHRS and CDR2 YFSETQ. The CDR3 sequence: CASSFVVSTDTQYF. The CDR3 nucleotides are TGCGCCAGCAGCTTTGTGGTCTCCACAGATACGCAGTATTTT.

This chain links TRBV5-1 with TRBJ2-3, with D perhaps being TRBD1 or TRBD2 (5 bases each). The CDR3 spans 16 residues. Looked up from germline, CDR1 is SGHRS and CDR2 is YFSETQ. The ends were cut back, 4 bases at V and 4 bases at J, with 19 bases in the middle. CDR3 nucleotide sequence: TGCGCCAGCAGCGCCACCGGGACGTGGGGCGCAGATACGCAGTATTTT. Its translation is CASSATGTWGADTQYF.

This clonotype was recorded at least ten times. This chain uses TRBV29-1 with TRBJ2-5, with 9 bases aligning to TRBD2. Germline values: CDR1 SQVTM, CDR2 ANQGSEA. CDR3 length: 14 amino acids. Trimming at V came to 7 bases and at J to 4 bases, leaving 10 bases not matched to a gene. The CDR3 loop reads CSAPPLAGLETQYF. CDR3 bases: TGCAGCGCCCCTCCCCTAGCGGGATTAGAGACCCAGTACTTC.

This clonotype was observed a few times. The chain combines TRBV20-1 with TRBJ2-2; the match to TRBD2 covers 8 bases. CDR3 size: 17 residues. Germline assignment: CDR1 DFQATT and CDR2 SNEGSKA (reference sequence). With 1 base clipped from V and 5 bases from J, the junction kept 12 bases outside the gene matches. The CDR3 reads CSARGPTSGRRTGELFF. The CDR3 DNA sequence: TGCAGTGCTAGAGGGCCCACGAGCGGGAGAAGGACCGGGGAGCTGTTTTTT.

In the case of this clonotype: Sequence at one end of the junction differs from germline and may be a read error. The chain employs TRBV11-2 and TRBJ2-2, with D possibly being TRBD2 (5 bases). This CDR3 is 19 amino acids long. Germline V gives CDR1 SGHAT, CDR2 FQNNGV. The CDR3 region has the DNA TGTGCCAGCAGCTTAGAAGTCCTGGGCGCAACGCCGAACACCGGGGAGCTGTTTTTC. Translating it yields CASSLEVLGATPNTGELFF.

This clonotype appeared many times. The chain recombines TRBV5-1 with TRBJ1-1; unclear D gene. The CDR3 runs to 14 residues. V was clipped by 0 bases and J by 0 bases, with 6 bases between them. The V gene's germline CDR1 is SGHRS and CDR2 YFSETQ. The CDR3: CASSLVPVNTEAFF. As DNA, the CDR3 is TGCGCCAGCAGCTTGGTTCCGGTGAACACTGAAGCTTTCTTT.

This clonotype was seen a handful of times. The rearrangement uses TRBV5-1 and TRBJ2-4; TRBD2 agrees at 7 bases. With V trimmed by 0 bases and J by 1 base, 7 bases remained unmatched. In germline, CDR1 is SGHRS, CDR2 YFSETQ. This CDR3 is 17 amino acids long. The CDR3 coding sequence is TGCGCCAGCAGCTTGGCCAAGGGAGCGGGGGCCAAAAACATTCAGTACTTC. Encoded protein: CASSLAKGAGAKNIQYF.

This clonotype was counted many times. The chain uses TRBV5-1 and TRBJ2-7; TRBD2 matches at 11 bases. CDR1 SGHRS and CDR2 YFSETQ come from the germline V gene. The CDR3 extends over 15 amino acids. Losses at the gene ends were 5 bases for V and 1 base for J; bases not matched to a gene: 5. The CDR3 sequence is CASSSRTSGSYEQYF. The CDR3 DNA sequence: TGCGCCAGCAGTTCCAGGACTAGCGGGTCCTACGAGCAGTACTTC.

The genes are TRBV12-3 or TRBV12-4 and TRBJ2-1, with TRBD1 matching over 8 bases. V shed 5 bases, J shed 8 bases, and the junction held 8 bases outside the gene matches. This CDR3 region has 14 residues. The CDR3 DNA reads TGTGCCAGCAGTGTAGAGACAGGGGTCGATGAGCAGTTCTTC. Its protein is CASSVETGVDEQFF.

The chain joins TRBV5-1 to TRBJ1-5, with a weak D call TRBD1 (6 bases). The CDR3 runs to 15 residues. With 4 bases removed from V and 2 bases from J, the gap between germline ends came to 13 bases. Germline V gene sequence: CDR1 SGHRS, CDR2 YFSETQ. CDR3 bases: TGCGCCAGCAGCCAGGCGGGGGGCGGCAATCAGCCCCAGCATTTT. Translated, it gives CASSQAGGGNQPQHF.

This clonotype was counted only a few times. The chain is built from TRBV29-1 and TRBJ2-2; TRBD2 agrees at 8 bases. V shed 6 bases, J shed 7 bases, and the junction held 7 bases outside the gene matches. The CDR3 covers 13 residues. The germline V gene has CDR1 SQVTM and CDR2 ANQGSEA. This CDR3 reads CSVVLAGGGELFF. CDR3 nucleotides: TGCAGCGTCGTCTTGGCGGGAGGCGGGGAGCTGTTTTTT.

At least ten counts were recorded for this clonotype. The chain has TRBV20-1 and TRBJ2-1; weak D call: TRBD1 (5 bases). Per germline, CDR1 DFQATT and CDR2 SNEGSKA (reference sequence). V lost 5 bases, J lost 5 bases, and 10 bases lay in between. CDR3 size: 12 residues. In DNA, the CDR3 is TGCAGTGCTTCCAGACAGAACAATGAGCAGTTCTTC. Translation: CSASRQNNEQFF.

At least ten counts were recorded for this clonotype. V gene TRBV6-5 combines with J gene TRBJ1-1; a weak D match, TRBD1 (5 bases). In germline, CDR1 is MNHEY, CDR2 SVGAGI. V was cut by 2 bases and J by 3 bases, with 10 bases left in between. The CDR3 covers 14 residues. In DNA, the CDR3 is TGTGCCAGCAGTTACGTGGGAGGGGACACTGAAGCTTTCTTT. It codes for CASSYVGGDTEAFF.

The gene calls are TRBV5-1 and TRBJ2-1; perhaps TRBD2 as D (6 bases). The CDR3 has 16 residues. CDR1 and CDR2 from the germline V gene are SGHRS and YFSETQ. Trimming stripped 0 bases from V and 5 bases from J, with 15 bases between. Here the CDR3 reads CASSLAGLLLDNEQFF. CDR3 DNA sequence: TGCGCCAGCAGCTTGGCGGGACTCCTCCTTGACAATGAGCAGTTCTTC. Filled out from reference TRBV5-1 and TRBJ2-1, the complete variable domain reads KAGVTQTPRYLIKTRGQQVTLSCSPISGHRSVSWYQQTPGQGLQFLFEYFSETQRNKGNFPGRFSGRQFSNSRSEMNVSTLELGDSALYLCASSLAGLLLDNEQFFGPGTRLTVL.

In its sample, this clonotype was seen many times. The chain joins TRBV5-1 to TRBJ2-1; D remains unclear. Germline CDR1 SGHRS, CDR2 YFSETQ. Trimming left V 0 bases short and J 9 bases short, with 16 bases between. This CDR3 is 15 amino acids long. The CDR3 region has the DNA TGCGCCAGCAGCTTGGCCATTCGTAGAATGGGTGAGCAGTTCTTC. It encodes CASSLAIRRMGEQFF. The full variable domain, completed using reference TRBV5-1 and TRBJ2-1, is KAGVTQTPRYLIKTRGQQVTLSCSPISGHRSVSWYQQTPGQGLQFLFEYFSETQRNKGNFPGRFSGRQFSNSRSEMNVSTLELGDSALYLCASSLAIRRMGEQFFGPGTRLTVL.